Below, one T cell receptor beta chain is given with its context. The same CDR3 also results from other DNA sequences found in this sample. This entry belongs to a study of blood T cell repertoires in COVID-19. In the study's own analysis: Reference gene primers were amplified, and this amplification served to estimate nucleated cell counts. Repertoires were generated with immunoSEQ multiplex PCR, while TCRdb's copy carries only in-frame clones and drops some. The DNA gave D and trimming, while V, J and clone size come from that table. The sample holds 320,000 or so clones; about 88% are singletons and the top ten take over 0.8%. The CDR3 sequence is 14 residues long. Germline V gene data show CDR1 as SGDLS and CDR2 as YYNGEE. V shed 2 bases and J 2 bases; nucleotides not matched to a gene: 0.

The source of this sequence is a woman in her twenties or thirties who had recovered from COVID-19. The chain has TRBV9 and TRBJ2-7; 11 positions match TRBD1. Sequencing was done on a sample of PBMCs or T cells enriched from blood (not recorded which). CDR3 nucleotides: TGTGCCAGCAGCGTGGGACAGGGGGCCTACGAGCAGTACTTC. Its protein is CASSVGQGAYEQYF.